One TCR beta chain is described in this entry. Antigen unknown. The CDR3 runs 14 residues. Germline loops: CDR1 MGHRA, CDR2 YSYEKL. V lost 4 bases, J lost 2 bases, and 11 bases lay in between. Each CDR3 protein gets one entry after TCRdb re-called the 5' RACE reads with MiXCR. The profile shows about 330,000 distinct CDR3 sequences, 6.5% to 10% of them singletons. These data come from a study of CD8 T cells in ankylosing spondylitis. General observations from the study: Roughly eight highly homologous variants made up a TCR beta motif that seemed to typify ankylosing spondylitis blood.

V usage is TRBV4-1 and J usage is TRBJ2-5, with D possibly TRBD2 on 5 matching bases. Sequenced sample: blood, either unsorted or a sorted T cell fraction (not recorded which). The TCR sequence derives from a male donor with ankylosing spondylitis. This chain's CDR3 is CASSLTRGQETQYF. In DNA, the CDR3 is TGCGCCAGCAGCCTGACAAGAGGGCAAGAGACCCAGTACTTC.